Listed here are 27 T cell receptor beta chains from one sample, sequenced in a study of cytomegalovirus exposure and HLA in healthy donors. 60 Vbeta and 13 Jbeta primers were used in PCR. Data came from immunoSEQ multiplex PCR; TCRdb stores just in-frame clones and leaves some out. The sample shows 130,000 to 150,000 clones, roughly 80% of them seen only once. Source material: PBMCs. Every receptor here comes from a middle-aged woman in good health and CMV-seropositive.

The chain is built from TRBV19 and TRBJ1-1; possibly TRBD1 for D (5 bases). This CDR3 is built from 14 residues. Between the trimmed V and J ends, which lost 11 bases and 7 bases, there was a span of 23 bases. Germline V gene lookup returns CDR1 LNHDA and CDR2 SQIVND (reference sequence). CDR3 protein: CACSPGTGGGEAFF. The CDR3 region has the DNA TGTGCCTGCTCTCCCGGGACGGGAGGTGGTGAAGCTTTCTTT.

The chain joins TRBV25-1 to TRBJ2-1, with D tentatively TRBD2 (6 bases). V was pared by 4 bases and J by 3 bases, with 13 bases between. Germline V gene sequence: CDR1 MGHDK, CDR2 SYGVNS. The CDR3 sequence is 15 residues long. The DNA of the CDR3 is TGTGCCAGCAGTGGACTAGACATATTCTACAATGAGCAGTTCTTC. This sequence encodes CASSGLDIFYNEQFF.

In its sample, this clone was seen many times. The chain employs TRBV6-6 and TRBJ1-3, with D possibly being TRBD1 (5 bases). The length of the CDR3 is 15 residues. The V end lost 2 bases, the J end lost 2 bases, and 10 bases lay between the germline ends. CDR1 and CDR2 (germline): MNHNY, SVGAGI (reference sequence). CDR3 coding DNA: TGTGCCAGCAGTTACGACCAGGGTGCTGGAAACACCATATATTTT. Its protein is CASSYDQGAGNTIYF.

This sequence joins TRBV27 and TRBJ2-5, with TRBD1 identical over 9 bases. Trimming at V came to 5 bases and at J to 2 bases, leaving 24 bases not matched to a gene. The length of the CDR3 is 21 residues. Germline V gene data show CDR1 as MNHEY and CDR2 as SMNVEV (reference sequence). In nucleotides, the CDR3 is TGTGCCAGCAGTCGTACAACCTTCCCGGGACAGGGTTTCGGGATACAAGAGACCCAGTACTTC. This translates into CASSRTTFPGQGFGIQETQYF.

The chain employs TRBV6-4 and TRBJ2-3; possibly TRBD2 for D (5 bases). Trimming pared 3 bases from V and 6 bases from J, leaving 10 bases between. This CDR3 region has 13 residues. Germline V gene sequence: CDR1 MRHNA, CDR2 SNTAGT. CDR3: CASSEPGSDTQYF. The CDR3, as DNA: TGTGCCAGCAGTGAACCGGGGTCGGATACGCAGTATTTT.

The DNA of the CDR3 is TGTGCCAGCAGTCGCGGGACTAGCGGGAGCTCCCTCCTAGATACGCAGTATTTT. Encoded protein: CASSRGTSGSSLLDTQYF. The rearrangement joins TRBV9 to TRBJ2-3, with 14 bases lining up with TRBD2. The CDR3 length is 18 residues. J gave up 5 bases and V 5 bases, and 13 bases lay outside the gene matches. Looked up from germline, CDR1 is SGDLS and CDR2 is YYNGEE.

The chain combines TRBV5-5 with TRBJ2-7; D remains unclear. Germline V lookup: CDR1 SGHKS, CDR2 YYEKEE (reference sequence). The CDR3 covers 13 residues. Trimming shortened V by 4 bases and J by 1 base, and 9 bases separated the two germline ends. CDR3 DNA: TGTGCCAGCAGCGTAGACACTTCCTACGAGCAGTACTTC. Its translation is CASSVDTSYEQYF.

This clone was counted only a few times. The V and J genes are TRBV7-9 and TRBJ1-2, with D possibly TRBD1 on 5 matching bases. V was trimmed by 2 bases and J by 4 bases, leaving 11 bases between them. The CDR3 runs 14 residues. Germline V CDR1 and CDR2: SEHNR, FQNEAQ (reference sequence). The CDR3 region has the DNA TGTGCCAGCAGCTTAACGGGGGTCGGCTATGGCTACACCTTC. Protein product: CASSLTGVGYGYTF.

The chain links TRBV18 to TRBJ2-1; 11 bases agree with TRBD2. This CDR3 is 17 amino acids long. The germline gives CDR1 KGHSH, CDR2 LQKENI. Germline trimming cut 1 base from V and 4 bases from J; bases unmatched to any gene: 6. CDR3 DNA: TGTGCCAGCTCACCACTTGGGCTAGCGGGGGGTTACAATGAGCAGTTCTTC. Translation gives CASSPLGLAGGYNEQFF.

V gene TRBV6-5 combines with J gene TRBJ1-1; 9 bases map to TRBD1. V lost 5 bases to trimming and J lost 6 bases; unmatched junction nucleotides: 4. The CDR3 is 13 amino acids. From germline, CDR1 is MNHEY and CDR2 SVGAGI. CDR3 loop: CASSPGTGSEAFF. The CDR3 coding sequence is TGTGCCAGCAGTCCCGGGACAGGGTCTGAAGCTTTCTTT.

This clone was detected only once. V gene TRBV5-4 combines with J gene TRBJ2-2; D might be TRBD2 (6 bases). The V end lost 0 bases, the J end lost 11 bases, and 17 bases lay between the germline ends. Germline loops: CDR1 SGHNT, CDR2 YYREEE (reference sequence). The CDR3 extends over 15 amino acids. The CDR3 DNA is TGTGCCAGCAGCTTGGCCAAGGCACCCGGGGGAGAGCTGTTTTTT. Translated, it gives CASSLAKAPGGELFF.

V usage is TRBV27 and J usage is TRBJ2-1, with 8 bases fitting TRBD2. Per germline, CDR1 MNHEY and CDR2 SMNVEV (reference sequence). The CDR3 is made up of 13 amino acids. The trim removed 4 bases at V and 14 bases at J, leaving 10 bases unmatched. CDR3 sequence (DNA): TGTGCCAGCAGTTCCCGCCGAGCGGGAGACGAGTTCTTC. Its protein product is CASSSRRAGDEFF.

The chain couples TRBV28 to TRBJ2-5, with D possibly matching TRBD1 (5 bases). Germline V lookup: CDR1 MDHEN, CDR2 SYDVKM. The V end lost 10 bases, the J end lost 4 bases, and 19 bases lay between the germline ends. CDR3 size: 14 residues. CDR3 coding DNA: TGTGCCATCCGAGGTCAGGGTGGTTCAGAGACCCAGTACTTC. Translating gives CAIRGQGGSETQYF.

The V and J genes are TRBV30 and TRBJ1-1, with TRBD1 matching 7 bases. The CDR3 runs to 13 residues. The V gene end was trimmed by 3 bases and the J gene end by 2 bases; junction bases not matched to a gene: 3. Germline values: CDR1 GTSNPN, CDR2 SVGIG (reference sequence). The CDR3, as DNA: TGTGCCTGGAGGACAGGGAAAAACACTGAAGCTTTCTTT. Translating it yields CAWRTGKNTEAFF.

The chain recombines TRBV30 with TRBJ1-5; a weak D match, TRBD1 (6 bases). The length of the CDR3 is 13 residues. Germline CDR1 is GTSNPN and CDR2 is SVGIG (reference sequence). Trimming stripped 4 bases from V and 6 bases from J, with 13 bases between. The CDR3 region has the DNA TGTGCCTGGACCGAGGGGGACGTTCAGCCCCAGCATTTT. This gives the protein CAWTEGDVQPQHF.

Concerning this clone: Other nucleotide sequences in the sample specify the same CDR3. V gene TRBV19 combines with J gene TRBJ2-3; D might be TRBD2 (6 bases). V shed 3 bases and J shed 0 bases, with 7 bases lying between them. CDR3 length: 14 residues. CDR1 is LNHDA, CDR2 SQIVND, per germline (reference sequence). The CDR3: CASSIRGSTDTQYF. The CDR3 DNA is TGTGCCAGTAGTATTCGGGGGAGCACAGATACGCAGTATTTT.

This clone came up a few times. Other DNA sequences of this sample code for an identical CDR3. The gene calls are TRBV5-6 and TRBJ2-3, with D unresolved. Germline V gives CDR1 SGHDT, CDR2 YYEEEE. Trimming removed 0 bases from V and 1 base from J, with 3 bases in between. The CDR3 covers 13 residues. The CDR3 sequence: CASSLAGTDTQYF. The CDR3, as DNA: TGTGCCAGCAGCTTGGCAGGCACAGATACGCAGTATTTT.

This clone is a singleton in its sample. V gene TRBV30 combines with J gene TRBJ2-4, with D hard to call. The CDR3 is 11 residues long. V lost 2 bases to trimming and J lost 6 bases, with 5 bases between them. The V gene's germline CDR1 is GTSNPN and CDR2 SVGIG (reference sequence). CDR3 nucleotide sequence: TGTGCCTGGAGTCTCGGAAACATTCAGTACTTC. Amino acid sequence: CAWSLGNIQYF.

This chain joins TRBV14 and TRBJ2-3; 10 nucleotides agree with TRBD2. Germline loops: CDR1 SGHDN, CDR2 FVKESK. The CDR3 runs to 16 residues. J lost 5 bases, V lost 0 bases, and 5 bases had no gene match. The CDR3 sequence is CASSQESGRAIDTQYF. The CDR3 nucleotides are TGTGCCAGCAGCCAAGAAAGCGGGAGGGCCATAGATACGCAGTATTTT.

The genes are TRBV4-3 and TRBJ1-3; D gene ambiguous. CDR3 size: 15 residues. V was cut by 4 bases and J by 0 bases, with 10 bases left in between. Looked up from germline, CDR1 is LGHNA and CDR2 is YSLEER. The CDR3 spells CASSPTLLSGNTIYF. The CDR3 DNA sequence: TGCGCCAGCAGCCCTACACTACTCTCTGGAAACACCATATATTTT.

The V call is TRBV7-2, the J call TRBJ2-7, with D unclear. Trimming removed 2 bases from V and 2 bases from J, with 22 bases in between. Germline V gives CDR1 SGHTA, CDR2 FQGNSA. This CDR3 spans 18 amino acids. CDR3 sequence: CASSLIPAVAEHTYEQYF. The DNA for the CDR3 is TGTGCCAGCAGCTTAATTCCCGCAGTGGCGGAGCACACCTACGAGCAGTACTTC.

CDR3 DNA sequence: TGTGCCAGCAGGTTGGGGGGGTTGTTGAACACTGAAGCTTTCTTT. Its protein is CASRLGGLLNTEAFF. The chain links TRBV2 to TRBJ1-1, with a possible D match to TRBD1 (5 bases). Trimming stripped 6 bases from V and 0 bases from J, with 14 bases between. The CDR3 sequence is 15 residues long. CDR1 is SNHLY, CDR2 FYNNEI, per germline.

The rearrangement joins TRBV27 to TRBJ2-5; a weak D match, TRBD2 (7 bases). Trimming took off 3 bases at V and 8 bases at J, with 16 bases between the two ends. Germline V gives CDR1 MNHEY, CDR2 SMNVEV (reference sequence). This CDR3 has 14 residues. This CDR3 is CASSLGGDKKTQYF. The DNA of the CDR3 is TGTGCCAGCAGTTTGGGGGGGGACAAAAAAACCCAGTACTTC.

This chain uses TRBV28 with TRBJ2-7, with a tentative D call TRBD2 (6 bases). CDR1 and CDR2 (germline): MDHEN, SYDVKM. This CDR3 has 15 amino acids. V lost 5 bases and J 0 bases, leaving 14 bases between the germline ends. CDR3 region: CASSNWRESSYEQYF. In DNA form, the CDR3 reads TGTGCCAGCAGTAATTGGCGGGAAAGCTCCTACGAGCAGTACTTC.

The CDR3 nucleotides read TGCGCCAGCAGCCAAGAAGGTTGGTCAGGAGCGGGGTTCTACAATGAGCAGTTCTTC. Translated: CASSQEGWSGAGFYNEQFF. This chain uses TRBV4-3 with TRBJ2-1; 7 bases line up with TRBD2. The length of the CDR3 is 19 residues. V lost 0 bases and J lost 3; bases outside the gene matches: 14. Germline assignment: CDR1 LGHNA and CDR2 YSLEER.

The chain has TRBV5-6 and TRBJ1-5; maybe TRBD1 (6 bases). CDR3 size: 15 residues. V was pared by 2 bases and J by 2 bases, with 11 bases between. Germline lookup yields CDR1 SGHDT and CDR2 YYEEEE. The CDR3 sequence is CASSLGGSGNQPQHF. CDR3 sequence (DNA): TGTGCCAGCAGCTTAGGGGGTAGCGGCAATCAGCCCCAGCATTTT.

In nucleotides, the CDR3 is TGTGCCAGCAGCCTTTCTAGCGGGAGGGCCAATGAGCAGTTCTTC. This sequence encodes CASSLSSGRANEQFF. This chain joins TRBV14 and TRBJ2-1; 12 bases align to TRBD2. The CDR3 is 15 amino acids. Germline loops: CDR1 SGHDN, CDR2 FVKESK. J was trimmed by 6 bases and V by 4 bases; bases with no gene match: 4. The complete variable domain, with remaining parts taken from reference TRBV14 and TRBJ2-1, reads EAGVTQFPSHSVIEKGQTVTLRCDPISGHDNLYWYRRVMGKEIKFLLHFVKESKQDESGMPNNRFLAERTGGTYSTLKVQPAELEDSGVYFCASSLSSGRANEQFFGPGTRLTVL.